Presented here are 26 T cell receptor beta chains from one specimen sequenced in a study of cytomegalovirus exposure and HLA in healthy donors. Vbeta (60) and Jbeta (13) primers were used in the PCR. Clones were read by immunoSEQ multiplex PCR, and TCRdb kept only the in-frame ones, dropping some. Of more than 80,000 clones detected, about two thirds appear once; the ten largest clones hold roughly 0.79%. The specimen was PBMCs. These receptor sequences come from a boy younger than 18 in good health and CMV-seronegative.

A note on this clone: Other nucleotide sequences in the sample specify the same CDR3. This chain connects TRBV4-1 to TRBJ1-6, with a tentative D call TRBD1 (6 bases). CDR3 length equals 16 residues. V was trimmed by 3 bases and J by 7 bases, leaving 16 bases between them. Germline V gene data show CDR1 as MGHRA and CDR2 as YSYEKL. The CDR3 spells CASSQQYRVGNSPLHF. For the CDR3, the DNA is TGCGCCAGCAGCCAGCAATACAGGGTCGGGAATTCACCCCTCCACTTT.

The genes are TRBV28 and TRBJ1-1; 9 bases align to TRBD1. The CDR3 sequence is 18 residues long. CDR1 and CDR2 from the germline V gene are MDHEN and SYDVKM. J lost 1 base, V lost 0 bases, and 9 bases had no gene match. CDR3: CASSLWDRGYYGNTEAFF. CDR3 DNA sequence: TGTGCCAGCAGTTTATGGGACAGGGGATATTACGGGAACACTGAAGCTTTCTTT.

CDR3 DNA sequence: TGTGCCAGCAGCTCCACTAGCGGGGGGCAAGAGACCCAGTACTTC. This gives the protein CASSSTSGGQETQYF. The chain links TRBV5-4 to TRBJ2-5; 12 positions agree with TRBD2. V shed 3 bases, J shed 2 bases, and the junction held 2 bases outside the gene matches. Germline CDR1 and CDR2: SGHNT and YYREEE (reference sequence). The CDR3 covers 15 residues. The whole variable domain, remainder taken from reference TRBV5-4 and TRBJ2-5, is ETGVTQSPTHLIKTRGQQVTLRCSSQSGHNTVSWYQQALGQGPQFIFQYYREEENGRGNFPPRFSGLQFPNYSSELNVNALELDDSALYLCASSSTSGGQETQYFGPGTRLLVL.

The chain uses TRBV27 and TRBJ2-7; 11 positions match TRBD2. Germline CDR1 MNHEY, CDR2 SMNVEV (reference sequence). The trim removed 5 bases at V and 3 bases at J, leaving 6 bases unmatched. The CDR3 runs 15 residues. The CDR3 protein is CASSGLAGGRYEQYF. The CDR3 nucleotides are TGTGCCAGCAGTGGATTAGCGGGAGGGCGCTACGAGCAGTACTTC.

A few counts support this clone. The rearrangement joins TRBV2 to TRBJ2-7, with D possibly matching TRBD2 (5 bases). Per the germline V gene, CDR1 is SNHLY and CDR2 is FYNNEI. V lost 0 bases and J 3 bases, leaving 12 bases between the germline ends. CDR3 size: 15 residues. The CDR3 loop is CASSEAGREHYEQYF. Here the CDR3 DNA reads TGTGCCAGCAGTGAAGCGGGAAGGGAGCACTACGAGCAGTACTTC.

The J gene is TRBJ2-7, the V gene TRBV27; 7 nucleotides line up with TRBD1. CDR3 length: 13 residues. Germline lookup yields CDR1 MNHEY and CDR2 SMNVEV (reference sequence). Trimming took 8 bases from V and 2 from J; bases not matched to a gene: 6. CDR3 loop: CASGQGVTYEQYF. CDR3 coding DNA: TGTGCCAGCGGGCAGGGGGTTACCTACGAGCAGTACTTC.

A few counts support this clone. The conserved phenylalanine or tryptophan normally closing the CDR3 is absent here, so this likely arose from a read error. This CDR3 is CAWLPQVSGNTIYV. The CDR3 DNA reads as TGTGCCTGGCTCCCACAGGTCTCTGGAAACACCATATATGTT. This chain links TRBV30 with TRBJ1-3; tentatively, D is TRBD1 (5 bases). V was cut by 5 bases and J by 0 bases, with 11 bases left in between. The CDR3 loop spans 14 amino acids. Germline CDR1 and CDR2: GTSNPN and SVGIG (reference sequence).

V and J are TRBV20-1 and TRBJ2-5; D is unresolved. V dropped 4 bases and J dropped 2 bases, with 2 bases sitting between them. Looked up from germline, CDR1 is DFQATT and CDR2 is SNEGSKA (reference sequence). The CDR3 length is 10 residues. Written as DNA, the CDR3 is TGCAGTGCTACTCAAGAGACCCAGTACTTC. Translating it yields CSATQETQYF.

The chain links TRBV28 to TRBJ1-2; TRBD1 matches 7 bases. The CDR3 consists of 12 residues. From germline, CDR1 is MDHEN and CDR2 SYDVKM. V was pared by 8 bases and J by 4 bases, with 4 bases of the junction left unmatched. CDR3: CASSGTVYGYTF. CDR3 sequence (DNA): TGTGCCAGCTCTGGGACAGTCTATGGCTACACCTTC.

This clone showed up just a few times. The chain links TRBV18 to TRBJ2-1; weak D call: TRBD1 (6 bases). Trimming took 4 bases from V and 2 from J, leaving 9 bases between them. The CDR3 length is 14 residues. The germline V gene encodes CDR1 KGHSH and CDR2 LQKENI. The DNA of the CDR3 is TGTGCCAGCTCACGGGACACCGCCTACAATGAGCAGTTCTTC. Protein sequence: CASSRDTAYNEQFF.

Regarding this clone: An end of the junction differs from the germline gene, which may be a read error. The rearrangement joins TRBV19 to TRBJ1-5, with TRBD1 matching over 9 bases. The germline CDR1 and CDR2 sequences are LNHDA and SQIVND (reference sequence). The CDR3 loop spans 15 amino acids. The CDR3 DNA reads TGTGCCAGTAGTGGGACAGGGTATAGCAGTCAGCCCCAGCATTTT. It specifies CASSGTGYSSQPQHF.

The chain couples TRBV6-1 to TRBJ2-5, with 7 bases fitting TRBD2. The V and J ends lost 0 bases and 5 bases, in that order; junction bases with no gene match: 12. Germline loops: CDR1 MNHNS, CDR2 SASEGT. The CDR3 is 17 residues long. The CDR3 sequence: CASSEAQASGWWETQYF. CDR3 coding DNA: TGTGCCAGCAGTGAAGCGCAGGCTAGCGGCTGGTGGGAGACCCAGTACTTC.

The J gene is TRBJ2-3, the V gene TRBV7-3; TRBD2 aligns across 7 bases. The junction had 6 bases not matched to a gene; V was cut back by 6 bases and J by 6 bases. Per the germline V gene, CDR1 is SGHTA and CDR2 is FQGTGA. The CDR3 has 13 residues. CDR3 loop: CASSLPGGDTQYF. The CDR3 nucleotides are TGTGCCAGCAGTTTGCCCGGGGGGGATACGCAGTATTTT. Full variable domain (remainder filled in from reference TRBV7-3 and TRBJ2-3): GAGVSQTPSNKVTEKGKYVELRCDPISGHTALYWYRQSLGQGPEFLIYFQGTGAADDSGLPNDRFFAVRPEGSVSTLKIQRTERGDSAVYLCASSLPGGDTQYFGPGTRLTVL.

The chain recombines TRBV29-1 with TRBJ2-1; 10 bases agree with TRBD1. V was clipped by 7 bases and J by 7 bases; unmatched bases: 4. The germline V gene has CDR1 SQVTM and CDR2 ANQGSEA. This CDR3 has 12 amino acids. The CDR3 region has the DNA TGCAGCGGGAGGGGACAGGGGAATGAGCAGTTCTTC. The encoded protein is CSGRGQGNEQFF.

This chain links TRBV30 with TRBJ2-3; D is perhaps TRBD1 (6 bases). Trimming took 3 bases from V and 3 from J, leaving 7 bases between them. The CDR3 runs 12 residues. Germline V gives CDR1 GTSNPN, CDR2 SVGIG (reference sequence). The CDR3 DNA reads TGTGCCTGGAGCACAGGGACAGATACGCAGTATTTT. This codes for CAWSTGTDTQYF.

This clone was picked up a small number of times. The genes are TRBV5-4 and TRBJ1-2; 7 bases fit TRBD1. This CDR3 spans 14 amino acids. CDR1 SGHNT and CDR2 YYREEE come from the germline V gene (reference sequence). V shed 4 bases, J shed 7 bases, and the junction held 10 bases outside the gene matches. DNA for the CDR3: TGTGCCAGCAGCGCTCCGGGACAGATTTCTGGCTACACCTTC. Translated: CASSAPGQISGYTF.

This clone has only one observation. The rearrangement joins TRBV6-6 to TRBJ2-3; tentatively, D is TRBD2 (6 bases). The CDR3 contains 15 residues. CDR1 MNHNY and CDR2 SVGAGI come from the germline V gene (reference sequence). The V end lost 2 bases, the J end lost 1 base, and 10 bases lay between the germline ends. The CDR3 DNA reads TGTGCCAGCAGTTACGGGGCGGGACGCACAGATACGCAGTATTTT. Amino acids: CASSYGAGRTDTQYF.

On this clone itself: No DNA is shown, since the ends of the CDR3 on it are uncertain; the CDR3 is the one TCRdb lists. The rearrangement uses TRBV28 and TRBJ1-5; the table's TRBD1 call for D was not verified on the DNA. The CDR3 is 17 residues long, counting both termini. Germline values: CDR1 MDHEN, CDR2 SYDVKM. CDR3 in amino acids: CASSSSVRGRLNQPQHF.

V is TRBV28 and J is TRBJ2-7; D is uncertain. Trimming left V 8 bases short and J 2 bases short, with 16 bases between. This CDR3 spans 14 amino acids. Germline-derived CDR1 and CDR2 are MDHEN and SYDVKM. CDR3 nucleotide sequence: TGTGCCAGCGGCCCTGCGACAATTACCTACGAGCAGTACTTC. Translation gives CASGPATITYEQYF. Combining the CDR3 with reference TRBV28 and TRBJ2-7 gives the whole variable domain DVKVTQSSRYLVKRTGEKVFLECVQDMDHENMFWYRQDPGLGLRLIYFSYDVKMKEKGDIPEGYSVSREKKERFSLILESASTNQTSMYLCASGPATITYEQYFGPGTRLTVT.

The rearrangement uses TRBV6-5 and TRBJ1-4, with D possibly TRBD1 on 6 matching bases. V was shortened by 0 bases and J by 5 bases, with 10 bases between the two germline ends. In germline, CDR1 is MNHEY, CDR2 SVGAGI. This CDR3 is 15 amino acids long. The chain's CDR3 is CASSYSRDTNEKLFF. The DNA of the CDR3 is TGTGCCAGCAGTTACTCCCGGGACACAAATGAAAAACTGTTTTTT.

The chain is built from TRBV30 and TRBJ2-3; D is perhaps TRBD2 (6 bases). The CDR3 extends over 14 amino acids. The V gene lost 3 bases and the J gene lost 0 bases, with 10 bases spanning the gap. The germline V gene encodes CDR1 GTSNPN and CDR2 SVGIG (reference sequence). The CDR3 spells CAWRTGTSTDTQYF. The CDR3 nucleotides read TGTGCCTGGAGGACCGGGACTAGCACAGATACGCAGTATTTT.

The genes are TRBV23-1 and TRBJ2-5; TRBD2 is a possible D gene (6 bases). TRBV23-1 has ORF status, its function being uncertain. Trimming took off 0 bases at V and 5 bases at J, with 10 bases between the two ends. This CDR3 is 14 amino acids long. The CDR3, as DNA: TGCGCCAGCAGTCAATCGCGGGGTCACGAGACCCAGTACTTC. This codes for CASSQSRGHETQYF.

The rearrangement uses TRBV7-2 and TRBJ2-1; possibly TRBD2 for D (5 bases). The ends were cut back, 0 bases at V and 0 bases at J, with 12 bases in the middle. This CDR3 region has 17 residues. Germline V gene lookup returns CDR1 SGHTA and CDR2 FQGNSA. CDR3 loop: CASSLANLAISYNEQFF. DNA of the CDR3: TGTGCCAGCAGCTTAGCAAACCTAGCCATCTCCTACAATGAGCAGTTCTTC.

The gene calls are TRBV5-5 and TRBJ2-2; D is undetermined. Trimming removed 7 bases at V and 2 bases at J, with 15 bases between. From germline, CDR1 is SGHKS and CDR2 YYEKEE (reference sequence). The CDR3 consists of 15 residues. The CDR3, as DNA: TGTGCCAGCGGTCCCCGAACTACCAACACCGGGGAGCTGTTTTTT. It yields the protein CASGPRTTNTGELFF.

The chain carries TRBV6-5 and TRBJ1-4, with unresolved D. Germline loops: CDR1 MNHEY, CDR2 SVGAGI. CDR3 length: 15 residues. V gave up 7 bases and J gave up 4 bases, with 16 bases separating them. The CDR3 DNA reads as TGTGCCAGCATGAAAAAGAAACTTGTTAATGAAAAACTGTTTTTT. Protein product: CASMKKKLVNEKLFF.

The chain links TRBV9 to TRBJ2-1; 7 bases align to TRBD2. Germline V gene data show CDR1 as SGDLS and CDR2 as YYNGEE. V lost 0 bases, J lost 4 bases, and 7 bases stayed unmatched. CDR3 length equals 16 residues. CDR3 region: CASSVEGASGYNEQFF. The CDR3 nucleotides are TGTGCCAGCAGCGTAGAAGGGGCTAGCGGTTACAATGAGCAGTTCTTC. Complete variable domain (other parts from reference TRBV9 and TRBJ2-1): DSGVTQTPKHLITATGQRVTLRCSPRSGDLSVYWYQQSLDQGLQFLIQYYNGEERAKGNILERFSAQQFPDLHSELNLSSLELGDSALYFCASSVEGASGYNEQFFGPGTRLTVL.